These T cell receptor beta chains were read from a single sample in a study of blood T cell repertoires in COVID-19. Clones were read by immunoSEQ multiplex PCR, and TCRdb kept only the in-frame ones, dropping some. This sample carries 200,000 to 250,000 clones, roughly 88% of them seen once, and the ten largest clones take about 9%. Sequenced sample: peripheral blood. The source is a man over 45 with active or convalescent COVID-19. Both conserved end residues are part of each CDR3. The D gene is left open where the match is weak. A row's size may be missing; if present it is once, few, many or a size class.

size	V	D	J	CDR3	DNA
.	TRBV7-9	.	TRBJ1-4	CASSLAQETNEKLFF	TGTGCCAGCAGCTTAGCGCAAGAGACTAATGAAAAACTGTTTTTT
.	TRBV5-1	.	TRBJ2-2	CASSLGQPSGELFF	TGCGCCAGCAGCTTGGGACAGCCATCCGGGGAGCTGTTTTTT
.	TRBV7-2	TRBD2	TRBJ2-3	CASRVAGTQYF	TGTGCCAGCAGGGTAGCGGGTACGCAGTATTTT
.	TRBV4-1	.	TRBJ1-3	CASSPRKATAGNTIYF	TGCGCCAGCAGCCCCCGCAAAGCGACAGCTGGAAACACCATATATTTT
once	TRBV18	.	TRBJ1-6	CASSRENSPLHF	TGTGCCAGCTCACGAGAGAATTCACCCCTCCACTTT
.	TRBV11-2	TRBD2	TRBJ2-5	CASSLDFRLAGSQETQYF	TGTGCCAGCAGCTTAGATTTCAGACTAGCGGGGAGCCAAGAGACCCAGTACTTC
once	TRBV5-1	.	TRBJ1-1	CASSLREDTEAFF	TGCGCCAGCAGCTTGAGGGAGGACACTGAAGCTTTCTTT
once	TRBV5-5	TRBD1	TRBJ1-5	CASSIGTGLYGNQPQHF	TGTGCCAGCAGCATTGGGACAGGCCTTTACGGCAATCAGCCCCAGCATTTT
.	TRBV12-5	.	TRBJ2-4	CASGSPVLFRKNIQYF	TGTGCTAGTGGTTCCCCCGTACTATTCCGTAAAAACATTCAGTACTTC
.	TRBV18	.	TRBJ1-2	CASSPPGRTLYGYTF	TGTGCCAGCTCACCACCGGGCAGAACTCTTTATGGCTACACCTTC
.	TRBV7-2	.	TRBJ2-1	CASTLGAAYNEQFF	TGTGCCAGCACCCTTGGGGCAGCCTACAATGAGCAGTTCTTC